These 22 T cell receptor beta chains originate from one sample sequenced in a study of T-cell reconstitution after alpha-beta-depleted transplantation in children. The TCRbeta library incorporated unique molecular identifiers. TCRdb analysed the PCR reads with MiXCR anew, one entry per CDR3 protein. The data contain hundreds of thousands of distinct CDR3 sequences, about 8.7% of them seen just once; the ten biggest clones take up approximately 34%. The sample consisted of PBMCs, mostly from graft donor cells, taken 360 days after TCRalphabeta/CD19-depleted stem cell transplant. The receptors were gathered from a male patient between 2 and 10 years old who had a stem cell transplant for acute myeloid leukemia, so the T cells may come from the graft donor.

This clonotype was recorded many times. This chain links TRBV10-2 with TRBJ2-7, with 11 bases lining up with TRBD2. Unmatched junction bases numbered 5, after V lost 6 bases and J lost 1 base. Germline V gives CDR1 WSHSY, CDR2 SAAADI. This CDR3 is 15 amino acids long. CDR3 sequence: CASREGLAVSYEQYF. The DNA of the CDR3 is TGCGCCAGCAGAGAGGGACTAGCGGTATCCTACGAGCAGTACTTC.

The V gene is TRBV4-3, the J gene TRBJ2-1; TRBD2 agrees at 8 bases. CDR3 size: 20 residues. Germline-derived CDR1 and CDR2 are LGHNA and YSLEER. V lost 0 bases and J lost 7; bases outside the gene matches: 20. CDR3 loop: CASSQDCSFYGGRTFNEQFF. CDR3 DNA: TGCGCCAGCAGCCAAGATTGTTCGTTTTATGGCGGGAGGACGTTTAATGAGCAGTTCTTC.

The CDR3 protein is CSARTGGPQYF. The CDR3 DNA is TGCAGTGCCAGGACAGGGGGCCCGCAGTATTTT. The chain is built from TRBV20-1 and TRBJ2-3; TRBD1 agrees at 11 bases. Germline-derived CDR1 and CDR2 are DFQATT and SNEGSKA (reference sequence). V dropped 6 bases and J dropped 10; count of bases not matched to a gene: 3. The CDR3 consists of 11 residues.

CDR3: CASSSSGPSTGELFF. CDR3 bases: TGCGCCAGCAGCTCCTCGGGCCCTAGTACCGGGGAGCTGTTTTTT. The chain combines TRBV5-1 with TRBJ2-2; D uncertain. V gave up 3 bases and J gave up 5 bases, with 14 bases separating them. This CDR3 has 15 amino acids. Germline V gives CDR1 SGHRS, CDR2 YFSETQ.

This clonotype turned up a few times. The V gene is TRBV7-8, the J gene TRBJ2-1, with a possible D match to TRBD2 (5 bases). V shed 2 bases and J shed 7 bases, with 9 bases lying between them. The germline CDR1 and CDR2 sequences are SGHVS and FQNEAQ. CDR3 length: 13 residues. As DNA, the CDR3 is TGTGCCAGCAGCTTAAGCAGGAGGAATGAGCAGTTCTTC. Its protein is CASSLSRRNEQFF.

This clonotype has ten or more counts. CDR3 coding DNA: TGCAGCGCTCAGGGTAGGGAGGACACTGAAGCTTTCTTT. Protein: CSAQGREDTEAFF. The V gene is TRBV29-1, the J gene TRBJ1-1, with D perhaps matching TRBD1 (5 bases). The V end was cut by 7 bases, the J end by 3 bases, with 15 bases between. CDR3 length: 13 amino acids. Germline V gives CDR1 SQVTM, CDR2 ANQGSEA.

This clonotype occurred many times. This chain uses TRBV7-2 with TRBJ2-1; no firm D call. Trimming shortened V by 10 bases and J by 10 bases, and 14 bases separated the two germline ends. The CDR3 spans 11 residues. Per the germline V gene, CDR1 is SGHTA and CDR2 is FQGNSA. This CDR3 is CATETGKEQFF. In nucleotides, the CDR3 is TGTGCCACCGAGACTGGGAAAGAGCAGTTCTTC.

This clonotype was picked up many times. This sequence joins TRBV9 and TRBJ1-2, with 11 bases aligning to TRBD1. Unmatched junction bases numbered 7, after V lost 3 bases and J lost 9 bases. CDR3 size: 14 residues. Per the germline V gene, CDR1 is SGDLS and CDR2 is YYNGEE. The CDR3 DNA is TGTGCCAGCAGCGATGGGACAGGGGGTAGAAGCTACACCTTC. Protein sequence: CASSDGTGGRSYTF.

Many counts were recorded for this clonotype. The rearrangement links TRBV29-1 to TRBJ2-3, with 13 bases identical to TRBD2. The CDR3 spans 13 residues. The J segment lost 4 bases and the V segment lost 7 bases, leaving 2 bases of the junction unmatched. Per germline, CDR1 SQVTM and CDR2 ANQGSEA. The CDR3 protein is CSALAGGSDTQYF. The CDR3 nucleotides are TGCAGCGCACTAGCGGGAGGGTCAGATACGCAGTATTTT.

This clonotype has just a few counts. This chain joins TRBV12-3 or TRBV12-4 and TRBJ2-2; D gene unclear. This CDR3 is 17 amino acids long. Trimming took 6 bases from V and 3 from J, leaving 20 bases between them. The DNA of the CDR3 is TGTGCCAGCAGCCATATACCGACCGGGTGGGACACCGGGGAGCTGTTTTTT. It translates to CASSHIPTGWDTGELFF.

This clonotype was found a few times. The chain couples TRBV5-1 to TRBJ1-4; D may be TRBD1 (6 bases). V was pared by 3 bases and J by 8 bases, with 17 bases between. CDR3 size: 15 residues. Germline CDR1 reads SGHRS; CDR2 reads YFSETQ. The CDR3 reads CASSSGGQTGEKLFF. Written as DNA, the CDR3 is TGCGCCAGCAGCTCGGGGGGACAAACAGGGGAAAAACTGTTTTTT.

This clonotype was seen many times. The chain couples TRBV25-1 to TRBJ2-2; 8 bases match TRBD2. CDR1 is MGHDK, CDR2 SYGVNS, per germline. The CDR3 has 16 residues. With V trimmed by 6 bases and J by 4 bases, 10 bases remained unmatched. The CDR3 DNA reads TGTGCCAGCAGGGGGCGGGGGGCGCTGGGCACCGGGGAGCTGTTTTTT. It translates to CASRGRGALGTGELFF.

The V call is TRBV5-1, the J call TRBJ2-3, with D perhaps TRBD1 or TRBD2 (6 bases each). V was clipped by 7 bases and J by 3 bases, with 30 bases between them. The germline V gene encodes CDR1 SGHRS and CDR2 YFSETQ. The CDR3 has 19 residues. The CDR3 coding sequence is TGCGCCAGCCAAATTCGGGAGACAGGAAGGGGAATTCGGACAGATACGCAGTATTTT. It codes for CASQIRETGRGIRTDTQYF.

The V and J genes are TRBV5-5 and TRBJ1-2; TRBD1 agrees at 9 bases. The CDR3 has 17 amino acids. Germline V gene data show CDR1 as SGHKS and CDR2 as YYEKEE (reference sequence). V lost 0 bases and J lost 2; bases outside the gene matches: 8. Written as DNA, the CDR3 is TGTGCCAGCAGCTTGGCTTCCACCGGACAGGGGAACTATGGCTACACCTTC. Translation: CASSLASTGQGNYGYTF.

This clonotype came up a few times. The chain joins TRBV2 to TRBJ2-3, with D unresolved. V was shortened by 1 base and J by 4 bases, with 12 bases between the two germline ends. The CDR3 has 15 amino acids. CDR1 and CDR2 (germline): SNHLY, FYNNEI. CDR3 residues: CASSEGDGNADTQYF. The CDR3 nucleotides read TGTGCCAGCAGTGAAGGGGATGGGAACGCAGATACGCAGTATTTT.

This clonotype has just a few counts. The J gene is TRBJ2-1, the V gene TRBV5-1; 9 nucleotides line up with TRBD2. CDR3 length: 15 residues. Germline V gives CDR1 SGHRS, CDR2 YFSETQ. After removal of 2 bases from V and 2 bases from J, the junction contained 2 bases not matched to a gene. The DNA of the CDR3 is TGCGCCAGCAGCTTCGAGCGGGAGGCCTACAATGAGCAGTTCTTC. Protein product: CASSFEREAYNEQFF.

This clonotype was seen many times. The rearrangement joins TRBV9 to TRBJ2-2, with 7 bases aligning to TRBD2. Germline V lookup: CDR1 SGDLS, CDR2 YYNGEE. The CDR3 is 14 amino acids. The V and J ends lost 6 bases and 6 bases, in that order; junction bases with no gene match: 8. Here the CDR3 DNA reads TGTGCCAGCACCCTAGAGGGGAGGGCCGGGGAGCTGTTTTTT. It specifies CASTLEGRAGELFF.

This clonotype was found a few times. V gene TRBV19 combines with J gene TRBJ2-5; D unclear. The CDR3 has 15 amino acids. Trimming left V 5 bases short and J 2 bases short, with 15 bases between. Germline loops: CDR1 LNHDA, CDR2 SQIVND (reference sequence). CDR3 in amino acids: CASSLGPRQQETQYF. As DNA, the CDR3 is TGTGCCAGTAGTTTGGGCCCTAGGCAGCAAGAGACCCAGTACTTC.

This clonotype was observed a few times. The chain links TRBV4-3 to TRBJ2-7; possible D gene TRBD1, 6 bases. The germline CDR1 and CDR2 sequences are LGHNA and YSLEER. The V end was cut by 2 bases, the J end by 6 bases, with 11 bases between. CDR3 length: 13 residues. For the CDR3, the DNA is TGCGCCAGCAGCCAAAGCCCGACAGGCGAGCAGTACTTC. Amino acids: CASSQSPTGEQYF.

This clonotype showed up many times. The rearrangement uses TRBV20-1 and TRBJ2-5; 14 bases line up with TRBD2. V shed 3 bases and J 5 bases; nucleotides not matched to a gene: 5. The CDR3 loop spans 15 amino acids. Germline-derived CDR1 and CDR2 are DFQATT and SNEGSKA (reference sequence). CDR3 residues: CSASRLAGGRETQYF. Here the CDR3 DNA reads TGCAGTGCTAGTCGACTAGCGGGGGGGCGTGAGACCCAGTACTTC.

This clonotype was found many times. The rearrangement uses TRBV27 and TRBJ1-1; D uncertain. Trimming left V 6 bases short and J 3 bases short, with 11 bases between. Germline V lookup: CDR1 MNHEY, CDR2 SMNVEV (reference sequence). The length of the CDR3 is 13 residues. The CDR3 DNA is TGTGCCAGCAGGCCCGCGTGGGACACTGAAGCTTTCTTT. Amino acid sequence: CASRPAWDTEAFF.

This clonotype was counted at least ten times. The rearrangement links TRBV28 to TRBJ2-1, with 7 bases matching TRBD2. J was trimmed by 6 bases and V by 6 bases; bases with no gene match: 14. The CDR3 has 16 amino acids. The V gene's germline CDR1 is MDHEN and CDR2 SYDVKM. CDR3 protein: CASSSISGVLANEQFF. CDR3 DNA: TGTGCCAGCAGCTCGATAAGCGGGGTACTTGCCAATGAGCAGTTCTTC.